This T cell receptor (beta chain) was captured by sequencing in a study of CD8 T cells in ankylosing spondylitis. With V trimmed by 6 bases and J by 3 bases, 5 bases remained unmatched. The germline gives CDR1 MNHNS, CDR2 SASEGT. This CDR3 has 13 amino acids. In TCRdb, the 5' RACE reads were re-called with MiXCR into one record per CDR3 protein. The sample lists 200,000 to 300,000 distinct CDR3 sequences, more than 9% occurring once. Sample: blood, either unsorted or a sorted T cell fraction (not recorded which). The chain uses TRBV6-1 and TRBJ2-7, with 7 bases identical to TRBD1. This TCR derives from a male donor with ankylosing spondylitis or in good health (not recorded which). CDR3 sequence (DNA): TGTGCCAGCAGCCCTGGACAGGTCTACGAGCAGTACTTC. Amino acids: CASSPGQVYEQYF.